This TCR beta chain was sequenced for a study of blood T cell repertoires in COVID-19. Across the whole study: Both acute and convalescent COVID-19 samples were obtained from the United States, Italy and Spain. Sample material is recorded as cDNA or gDNA derived from T cells, B-cell-depleted T cells, or PBMCs.

As originally analysed: Using reference gene primer amplification, nucleated cell counts were estimated. TCRdb's copy holds only in-frame clones and misses some; the assay was immunoSEQ multiplex PCR. That table gives V, J and clone size, and the DNA gave D and trimming. Of 90,000 or so clones listed, 80% to 90% are singletons. Per germline, CDR1 ENHRY and CDR2 SYGVKD. V was clipped by 0 bases and J by 2 bases; unmatched bases: 6. CDR3 size: 16 residues. The rearrangement links TRBV10-3 to TRBJ2-7, with 8 bases that match TRBD1. The origin of this receptor is a man older than 75 with acute or convalescent COVID-19. Sequencing was performed on peripheral blood. CDR3 region: CAISESPGQVPYEQYF. The DNA of the CDR3 is TGTGCCATCAGTGAGTCGCCGGGACAGGTTCCCTACGAGCAGTACTTC.